One and the same sample provided the 17 T cell receptor beta chains below, sequenced in a study of human T cells and chemical hapten exposure. TCRdb processed the RACE reads anew with MiXCR; each CDR3 protein has one entry. The sample yields about 110,000 distinct CDR3 sequences, 12% seen once. Time point reported: pre-sensitization, week 0. Treatment indicated: therapeutic diphenylcyclopropenone sensitization with weekly scalp DPC. Sample: whole blood, taken in connection with sensitization to the hapten diphenylcyclopropenone (DPC). The receptors here all came from a woman aged 45 to 65 with alopecia areata. Some clones in this sample may be carry-over from other donors' samples.

This clonotype was found many times. The chain couples TRBV7-6 to TRBJ2-3; 7 nucleotides agree with TRBD2. Per the germline V gene, CDR1 is SGHVS and CDR2 is FNYEAQ. Trimming took 2 bases from V and 2 from J; bases not matched to a gene: 7. The CDR3 extends over 16 amino acids. Here the CDR3 reads CASSLTGGGFTDTQYF. The CDR3 DNA is TGTGCCAGCAGCTTAACCGGCGGGGGATTCACAGATACGCAGTATTTT.

The chain carries TRBV2 and TRBJ1-5, with TRBD1 identical over 8 bases. The CDR3 length is 14 residues. V gave up 6 bases and J gave up 5 bases; unmatched junction bases: 6. Per germline, CDR1 SNHLY and CDR2 FYNNEI. The DNA of the CDR3 is TGTGCCAGCAGCGCTGGACAGGGCCATCAGCCCCAGCATTTT. Encoded protein: CASSAGQGHQPQHF.

This clonotype has only a few counts. This chain joins TRBV5-1 and TRBJ1-1, with D possibly matching TRBD1 (6 bases). The V end was cut by 2 bases, the J end by 7 bases, with 15 bases between. The CDR3 consists of 14 residues. In germline, CDR1 is SGHRS, CDR2 YFSETQ. The CDR3 spells CASSFNRDVDEAFF. As DNA, the CDR3 is TGCGCCAGCAGCTTTAACAGGGATGTCGATGAAGCTTTCTTT.

This clonotype came up many times. The gene calls are TRBV12-3 or TRBV12-4 and TRBJ2-2; no reliable D call. V was clipped by 8 bases and J by 6 bases, with 7 bases between them. The CDR3 has 11 amino acids. The CDR3, as DNA: TGTGCCAGCTGGCTGGCCGGGGAGCTGTTTTTT. Translated: CASWLAGELFF.

This sequence joins TRBV7-2 and TRBJ2-1; 7 bases match TRBD1. Germline V gene lookup returns CDR1 SGHTA and CDR2 FQGNSA. The ends lost 2 bases at V and 7 bases at J; junction bases unmatched: 11. This CDR3 is 16 amino acids long. The CDR3 loop is CASSLRRQGLTNEQFF. CDR3 coding DNA: TGTGCCAGCAGCTTAAGAAGACAGGGTTTAACTAATGAGCAGTTCTTC. Full variable domain (outside the CDR3, taken from reference TRBV7-2 and TRBJ2-1): GAGVSQSPSNKVTEKGKDVELRCDPISGHTALYWYRQSLGQGLEFLIYFQGNSAPDKSGLPSDRFSAERTGGSVSTLTIQRTQQEDSAVYLCASSLRRQGLTNEQFFGPGTRLTVL.

This clonotype was observed at least ten times. At one end, the junction sequence differs from germline, possibly due to a read error. This chain connects TRBV11-3 to TRBJ2-1, with 10 bases aligning to TRBD2. CDR3 length: 15 amino acids. Per the germline V gene, CDR1 is SGHNT and CDR2 is YENEEA. This CDR3 is CVSSSLAGAYNEQFF. The CDR3, as DNA: TGTGTCAGCAGCTCTCTAGCGGGAGCCTACAATGAGCAGTTCTTC.

The sample holds a few counts of this clonotype. The J gene is TRBJ2-1, the V gene TRBV12-3 or TRBV12-4, with 8 positions matching TRBD2. The CDR3 is made up of 17 amino acids. V lost 6 bases and J lost 0; bases outside the gene matches: 10. The CDR3 spells CASSPLAGSPSYNEQFF. The CDR3, as DNA: TGTGCCAGCAGCCCCTTAGCGGGGTCCCCCTCCTACAATGAGCAGTTCTTC.

This clonotype has at least ten counts. The V call is TRBV7-2, the J call TRBJ2-1, with D perhaps given as TRBD1 or TRBD2 (5 bases each). V lost 5 bases and J 3 bases, leaving 14 bases between the germline ends. The CDR3 length is 15 residues. Looked up from germline, CDR1 is SGHTA and CDR2 is FQGNSA. The CDR3: CASSQGDGYYNEQFF. Written as DNA, the CDR3 is TGTGCCAGCAGCCAAGGGGACGGCTACTACAATGAGCAGTTCTTC.

This clonotype was seen only once. CDR3 sequence (DNA): TGTGCCAGCAGCTCCGGGGGAGCCTCCTACGAGCAGTACTTC. The encoded protein is CASSSGGASYEQYF. The chain employs TRBV7-7 and TRBJ2-7; a possible D gene is TRBD2 (6 bases). The V gene's germline CDR1 is SSHAT and CDR2 FNYEAQ (reference sequence). This CDR3 comprises 14 residues. V was clipped by 4 bases and J by 0 bases, with 10 bases between them.

In its sample, this clonotype was seen many times. J is TRBJ2-5 and V is TRBV5-1; the D call may be TRBD1 or TRBD2 (6 bases each). Looked up from germline, CDR1 is SGHRS and CDR2 is YFSETQ. Trimming removed 0 bases at V and 4 bases at J, with 13 bases between. This CDR3 has 15 amino acids. CDR3 nucleotides: TGCGCCAGCAGCTTGGCGCAGGGGAGGAGAGAGACCCAGTACTTC. It yields the protein CASSLAQGRRETQYF.

This clonotype was seen repeatedly, ten times or more. This chain links TRBV6-5 with TRBJ1-3, with no clear D. CDR1 and CDR2 (germline): MNHEY, SVGAGI. The CDR3 covers 14 residues. The V gene lost 1 base and the J gene lost 3 bases, with 7 bases spanning the gap. This CDR3 reads CASSYFLGGNTIYF. The CDR3 nucleotides read TGTGCCAGCAGTTACTTCTTAGGTGGAAACACCATATATTTT.

The rearrangement uses TRBV20-1 and TRBJ2-7; 8 nucleotides agree with TRBD1. From germline, CDR1 is DFQATT and CDR2 SNEGSKA (reference sequence). The V gene end was trimmed by 1 base and the J gene end by 6 bases; junction bases not matched to a gene: 5. The CDR3 is made up of 13 amino acids. The CDR3, as DNA: TGCAGTGCTAGAGTAGGACAGGGAGGCGAGCAGTACTTC. Protein product: CSARVGQGGEQYF.

This clonotype was picked up many times. The chain carries TRBV28 and TRBJ2-5; D is unresolved. The V gene's germline CDR1 is MDHEN and CDR2 SYDVKM. The V and J ends lost 3 bases and 5 bases respectively, with 4 bases between them. CDR3 length: 11 amino acids. CDR3: CASSFYETQYF. The CDR3 DNA reads as TGTGCCAGCAGTTTTTACGAGACCCAGTACTTC.

This CDR3 is CASSPYRDSNYEQYF. Written as DNA, the CDR3 is TGTGCCAGCAGCCCATACCGGGACAGCAATTACGAGCAGTACTTC. V usage is TRBV6-2 or TRBV6-3 and J usage is TRBJ2-7; 7 bases are a match to TRBD1. This CDR3 has 15 amino acids. V shed 6 bases and J 4 bases; nucleotides not matched to a gene: 12. Germline V gene data show CDR1 as MNHEY and CDR2 as SVGEGT.

This clonotype was recorded once. The genes are TRBV28 and TRBJ1-1, with D possibly matching TRBD1 (6 bases). Per the germline V gene, CDR1 is MDHEN and CDR2 is SYDVKM. Trimming stripped 6 bases from V and 4 bases from J, with 18 bases between. This CDR3 is built from 15 residues. CDR3: CASRLPQTGTTEAFF. Here the CDR3 DNA reads TGTGCCAGCAGGTTGCCTCAGACAGGCACCACTGAAGCTTTCTTT.

The chain has TRBV6-2 or TRBV6-3 and TRBJ2-1; TRBD2 agrees at 11 bases. J gave up 6 bases and V 0 bases, and 4 bases lay outside the gene matches. The CDR3 is 16 amino acids. The germline gives CDR1 MNHEY, CDR2 SVGEGT. The CDR3 loop is CASSYSPSGGTNEQFF. CDR3 sequence (DNA): TGTGCCAGCAGTTACTCCCCTAGCGGGGGGACCAATGAGCAGTTCTTC.

Turning to this clonotype: Its ends do not fully match the called genes, so a read error is possible. The chain joins TRBV7-2 to TRBJ2-5; D possibly corresponds to TRBD1 (6 bases). In germline, CDR1 is SGHTA, CDR2 FQGNSA. The CDR3 is 15 amino acids. The CDR3 loop reads CASSLPQGAWETKYF. DNA for the CDR3: TGTGCCAGCAGCTTACCACAGGGAGCCTGGGAGACCAAGTACTTC.